These T cell receptor beta chains were read from a single sample in a study of blood T cell repertoires in COVID-19. Assay: immunoSEQ multiplex PCR; the TCRdb copy retains only in-frame clones and omits some. Of around 47,000 clones listed, 88% are singletons. The source material was peripheral blood. Receptor source: a man between 45 and 60 years old with active COVID-19. The CDR3 runs from the conserved cysteine through the conserved F or W. A D gene is named only where the DNA matches it firmly. Clone size is not always given. Where it is, it says once, few, many or a class for expanded clones.

NA	TRBV3-1/TRBV3-2	NA	TRBJ2-7	TGTGCCAGCAGCCAAGATCTTAACGGCTACGAGCAGTACTTC	CASSQDLNGYEQYF
NA	TRBV7-8	few	TRBJ2-3	TGTGCCAGCCTGCAACTACCCACAGATACGCAGTATTTT	CASLQLPTDTQYF
TRBD2	TRBV15	NA	TRBJ2-5	TGTGCCACCAGCCGGGCGGGCGGGACTAGCGGGGGACAAGAGACCCAGTACTTC	CATSRAGGTSGGQETQYF
TRBD1	TRBV7-9	NA	TRBJ1-1	TGTGCCAGCAGCAAACAATTGGGGACAGGGGGACTGAACACTGAAGCTTTCTTT	CASSKQLGTGGLNTEAFF
TRBD1	TRBV28	NA	TRBJ2-6	TGTGCCAGCAGTCGGACAGGGGAGGGGCCTGGGGCCAACGTCCTGACTTTC	CASSRTGEGPGANVLTF
NA	TRBV6-5	NA	TRBJ1-1	TGTGCCAGCAGGCAGGGCTTTAGAGGCACTGAAGCTTTCTTT	CASRQGFRGTEAFF
TRBD1	TRBV24-1	NA	TRBJ2-3	TGTGCCACCAGTGCTCTGGGCAGGGGGCGTGATACGCAGTATTTT	CATSALGRGRDTQYF
TRBD2	TRBV4-2	NA	TRBJ2-3	TGTGCCAGCAGACTTAGCGGGAGCTTAACAGATACGCAGTATTTT	CASRLSGSLTDTQYF
TRBD1	TRBV5-1	NA	TRBJ1-5	TGCGCCAGCAGCTTTCAGGGGGCTGTTGGTCAGCCCCAGCATTTT	CASSFQGAVGQPQHF
TRBD2	TRBV7-7	NA	TRBJ2-1	TGTGCTAGCAGCTTAGAAGCGGGGGGCCCGAGCTCCTACAATGAGCAGTTCTTC	CASSLEAGGPSSYNEQFF
TRBD2	TRBV6-1	NA	TRBJ2-3	TGTGCCAGCAGTGATCCTAGCGGTACAGATACGCAGTATTTT	CASSDPSGTDTQYF
NA	TRBV6-5	NA	TRBJ2-3	TGTGCGGGAGGCATCACTAGCACAGATACGCAGTATTTT	CAGGITSTDTQYF
NA	TRBV19	NA	TRBJ2-7	TGTGCCAGTAGTATATTGCCAGGGGCGCAAGAGCAGTACTTC	CASSILPGAQEQYF
TRBD1	TRBV27	NA	TRBJ1-3	TGTGCCAGCAGTCGGGACAGGGGGCGAAGAAACACCATATATTTT	CASSRDRGRRNTIYF
NA	TRBV11-1	once	TRBJ2-3	TGTGCCAGCAGCTTAGGGTCGGGGGCAGATACGCAGTATTTT	CASSLGSGADTQYF
TRBD2	TRBV9	once	TRBJ2-3	TGTGCCAGCAGCGCAACCCATACTCTAGCGGGAGGACTGCAGTATTTT	CASSATHTLAGGLQYF
NA	TRBV14	NA	TRBJ1-6	TGTGCCAGCAGCCAAGAGGGCCTTTATAATTCACCCCTCCACTTT	CASSQEGLYNSPLHF
NA	TRBV18	NA	TRBJ2-2	TGTGCCAGCTCATCCGCTTGGGGCCGAGACACCGGGGAGCTGTTTTTT	CASSSAWGRDTGELFF
NA	TRBV27	NA	TRBJ2-5	TGTGCCAGCAGGGGGGCCATTATCGAGACCCAGTACTTC	CASRGAIIETQYF
NA	TRBV19	NA	TRBJ1-2	TGTGCCAGTACCCCTCAATCCCTCATCACGTCACGGGACATCAACTATGGCTACACCTTC	CASTPQSLITSRDINYGYTF
TRBD2	TRBV6-5	NA	TRBJ2-5	TGTGCCAGCAGGCCTAGCGGCCAAGAGACCCAGTACTTC	CASRPSGQETQYF
NA	TRBV24-1	NA	TRBJ1-5	TGTGCCACCAGTGAAACCGGGGGGGGCTCTAGCAATCAGCCCCAGCATTTT	CATSETGGGSSNQPQHF
TRBD1	TRBV11-2	NA	TRBJ2-5	TGTGCCAGCAGCCATCCCAGGGGGAGTCGTGAGACCCAGTACTTC	CASSHPRGSRETQYF
NA	TRBV3-1/TRBV3-2	NA	TRBJ2-1	TGTGCCAGCAGCCTGGGAGAAGCTAGCGAGTACAATGAGCAGTTCTTC	CASSLGEASEYNEQFF
NA	TRBV6-5	NA	TRBJ2-2	TGTGCCAGCCGGAGGGGGAGGGGGGGGGAGCTGTTTTTT	CASRRGRGGELFF
NA	TRBV6-2/TRBV6-3	NA	TRBJ1-1	TGTGCCAGCAGTCCGCGGGGGAACACTGAAGCTTTCTTT	CASSPRGNTEAFF
NA	TRBV25-1	NA	TRBJ1-4	TGTGCCAGCAGTGACGCAGGGGATAATGAAAAACTGTTTTTT	CASSDAGDNEKLFF
TRBD2	TRBV9	few	TRBJ2-1	TGTGCCAGCAGCCCGCGATTGGGGGGGAGGGACAATGAGCAGTTCTTC	CASSPRLGGRDNEQFF
NA	TRBV4-1	NA	TRBJ2-1	TGCGCCAGCAGCCGCTTGGGACTTTTCTCCTACAATGAGCAGTTCTTC	CASSRLGLFSYNEQFF
TRBD2	TRBV19	NA	TRBJ2-3	TGTGCCAGTAGTATAGATGGAAGCGCTAGCGGGGGGGCCGAGGATACGCAGTATTTT	CASSIDGSASGGAEDTQYF
TRBD2	TRBV5-1	NA	TRBJ2-1	TGCGCCAGCAGCTCGACTAGCGGAAGGTACAATGAGCAGTTCTTC	CASSSTSGRYNEQFF
NA	TRBV19	NA	TRBJ2-5	TGTGCCAGTAGTAACAGGGTGCAAGAGACCCAGTACTTC	CASSNRVQETQYF
TRBD2	TRBV5-8	once	TRBJ2-3	TGTGCCAGCAGCTTTCAAACTAGCGGGGACAACACAGATACGCAGTATTTT	CASSFQTSGDNTDTQYF
NA	TRBV19	NA	TRBJ1-5	TGTGCCAGTAGTATAGATCGGTCAGGGTCGGGTCAGCCCCAGCATTTT	CASSIDRSGSGQPQHF
TRBD2	TRBV5-6	NA	TRBJ2-7	TGTGCCAGCAGCCGCCGGACTAGCGGGATCTACGAGCAGTACTTC	CASSRRTSGIYEQYF
TRBD1	TRBV14	NA	TRBJ1-6	TGTGCCAGCAGCCCTCATGGGGACAGAAATTCACCCCTCCACTTT	CASSPHGDRNSPLHF
TRBD1	TRBV7-2	NA	TRBJ2-7	TGTGCCAGCAGCCTGGGACAGGGAATAACCTACGAGCAGTACTTC	CASSLGQGITYEQYF
TRBD1	TRBV4-1	NA	TRBJ1-1	TGCGCCAGCAGCCAAGGGGACAGGAACACTGAAGCTTTCTTT	CASSQGDRNTEAFF
NA	TRBV4-3	few	TRBJ1-3	TGCGCCAGCAGCCAAGATAGAAGCTCTGGAAACACCATATATTTT	CASSQDRSSGNTIYF
NA	TRBV19	NA	TRBJ2-3	TGTGCCAGTAGAGATGCCCCTCGAGCTAGCACAGATACGCAGTATTTT	CASRDAPRASTDTQYF
TRBD1	TRBV7-9	NA	TRBJ2-3	TGTGCCAGCAGCTACCGGGCAGGGGGAGATACGCAGTATTTT	CASSYRAGGDTQYF
NA	TRBV30	once	TRBJ1-5	TGTGCCTGGAGTGTCGGAGGGACTCAGCCCCAGCATTTT	CAWSVGGTQPQHF
NA	TRBV7-2	few	TRBJ2-1	TGTGCCAGCAGCTTGGAGGCGGGTCTAAATGAGCAGTTCTTC	CASSLEAGLNEQFF
NA	TRBV5-6	NA	TRBJ2-5	TGTGCCAGCAGCTTGGCAGGAGCGGCGGGAGAGACCCAGTACTTC	CASSLAGAAGETQYF
NA	TRBV6-5	NA	TRBJ2-1	TGTGCCAGCAGTTTGGACGGGAATAATGAGCAGTTCTTC	CASSLDGNNEQFF
TRBD1	TRBV7-2	NA	TRBJ2-1	TGTGCCAGTCGCTACAGGGGGCGCACTGGGGGGCCATACAATGAGCAGTTCTTC	CASRYRGRTGGPYNEQFF
NA	TRBV12-3/TRBV12-4	NA	TRBJ2-7	TGTGCCAGCCGTACAGGGAACTCCTACGAGCAGTACTTC	CASRTGNSYEQYF
TRBD2	TRBV5-6	NA	TRBJ2-5	TGTGCCAGCAGCGCAGGACTAGAGGCGGGGACCCAGTACTTC	CASSAGLEAGTQYF